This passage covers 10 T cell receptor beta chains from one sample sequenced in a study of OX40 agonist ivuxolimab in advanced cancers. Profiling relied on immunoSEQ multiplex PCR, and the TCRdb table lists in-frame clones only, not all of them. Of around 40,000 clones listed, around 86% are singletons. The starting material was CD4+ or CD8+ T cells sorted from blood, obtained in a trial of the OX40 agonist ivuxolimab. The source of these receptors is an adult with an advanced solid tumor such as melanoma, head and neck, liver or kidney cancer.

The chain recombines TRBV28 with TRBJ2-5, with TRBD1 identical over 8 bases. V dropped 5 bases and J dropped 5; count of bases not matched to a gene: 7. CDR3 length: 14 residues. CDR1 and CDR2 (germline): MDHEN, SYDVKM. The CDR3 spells CASSGQGSWETQYF. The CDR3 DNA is TGTGCCAGCAGTGGACAGGGTAGCTGGGAGACCCAGTACTTC. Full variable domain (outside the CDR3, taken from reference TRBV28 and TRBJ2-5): DVKVTQSSRYLVKRTGEKVFLECVQDMDHENMFWYRQDPGLGLRLIYFSYDVKMKEKGDIPEGYSVSREKKERFSLILESASTNQTSMYLCASSGQGSWETQYFGPGTRLLVL.

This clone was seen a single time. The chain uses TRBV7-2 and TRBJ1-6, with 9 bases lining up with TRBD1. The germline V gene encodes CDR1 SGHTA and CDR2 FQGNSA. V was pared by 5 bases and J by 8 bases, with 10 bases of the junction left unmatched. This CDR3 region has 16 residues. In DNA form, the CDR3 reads TGTGCCAGCAGCCGATACCCGGGACAGGGATATTCACCCCTCCACTTT. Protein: CASSRYPGQGYSPLHF.

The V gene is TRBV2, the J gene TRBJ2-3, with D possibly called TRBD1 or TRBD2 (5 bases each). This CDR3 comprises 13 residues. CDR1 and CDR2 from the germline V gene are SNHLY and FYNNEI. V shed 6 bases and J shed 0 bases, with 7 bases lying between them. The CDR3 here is CASSRDSTDTQYF. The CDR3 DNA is TGTGCCAGCAGCAGGGACAGCACAGATACGCAGTATTTT.

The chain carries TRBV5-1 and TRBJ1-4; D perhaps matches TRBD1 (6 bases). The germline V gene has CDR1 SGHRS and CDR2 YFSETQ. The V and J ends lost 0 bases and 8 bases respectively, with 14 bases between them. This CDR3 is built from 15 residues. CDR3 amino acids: CASSLEGGVGEKLFF. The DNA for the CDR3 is TGCGCCAGCAGCTTGGAAGGGGGAGTAGGAGAAAAACTGTTTTTT. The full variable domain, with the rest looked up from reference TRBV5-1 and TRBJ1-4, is KAGVTQTPRYLIKTRGQQVTLSCSPISGHRSVSWYQQTPGQGLQFLFEYFSETQRNKGNFPGRFSGRQFSNSRSEMNVSTLELGDSALYLCASSLEGGVGEKLFFGSGTQLSVL.

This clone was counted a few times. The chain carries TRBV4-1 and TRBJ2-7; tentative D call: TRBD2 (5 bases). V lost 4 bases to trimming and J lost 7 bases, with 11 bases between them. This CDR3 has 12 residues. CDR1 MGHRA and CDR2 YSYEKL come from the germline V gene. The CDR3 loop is CASSPQPGEQYF. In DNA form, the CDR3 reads TGCGCCAGCAGCCCGCAACCGGGGGAGCAGTACTTC.

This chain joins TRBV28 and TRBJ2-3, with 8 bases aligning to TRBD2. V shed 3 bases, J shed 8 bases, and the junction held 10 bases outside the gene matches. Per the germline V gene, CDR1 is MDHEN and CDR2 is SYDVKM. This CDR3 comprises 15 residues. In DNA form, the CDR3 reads TGTGCCAGCAGTTTGCCTAACATCCGGGGGGGTACGCAGTATTTT. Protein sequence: CASSLPNIRGGTQYF.

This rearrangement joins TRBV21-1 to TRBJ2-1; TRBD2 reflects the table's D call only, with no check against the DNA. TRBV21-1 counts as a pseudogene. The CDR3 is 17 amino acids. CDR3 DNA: TGTGCCAGCATCCTGACTCTCGGGACTTCCCCCGACAATGAGCAGTTCTTC. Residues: CASILTLGTSPDNEQFF.

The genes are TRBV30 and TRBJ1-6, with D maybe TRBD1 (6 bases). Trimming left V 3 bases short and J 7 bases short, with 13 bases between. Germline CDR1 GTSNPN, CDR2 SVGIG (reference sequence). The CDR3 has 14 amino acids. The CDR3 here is CAWRVQGGNSPLHF. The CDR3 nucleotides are TGTGCCTGGAGGGTACAGGGTGGGAATTCACCCCTCCACTTT.

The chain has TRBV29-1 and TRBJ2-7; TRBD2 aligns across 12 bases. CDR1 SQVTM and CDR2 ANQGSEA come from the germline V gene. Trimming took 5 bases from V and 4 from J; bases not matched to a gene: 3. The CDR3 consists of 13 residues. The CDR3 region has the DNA TGCAGCGTTAAGACTAGCGGGGGTTACGAGCAGTACTTC. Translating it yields CSVKTSGGYEQYF.

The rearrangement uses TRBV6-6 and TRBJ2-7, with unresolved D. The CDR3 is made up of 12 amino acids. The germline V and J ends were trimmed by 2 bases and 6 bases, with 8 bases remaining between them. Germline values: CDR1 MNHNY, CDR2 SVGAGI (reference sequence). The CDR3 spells CASSYQVGEQYF. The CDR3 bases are TGTGCCAGCAGTTACCAGGTCGGCGAGCAGTACTTC.